The clone carrying this TCR beta chain was seen only a few times. Its specificity is not known. These data originate in a study of CD8+ T cells in alopecia areata. Findings and caveats of the study: Scalp lesions, especially in alopecia totalis/universalis, had higher clonality than normal scalp. Unlike in mice, where it was clearer, TCR sharing across patients was less clear, possibly HLA-related.

After isolation, RNA underwent reverse transcription to generate cDNA as the sequencing template. Sequencing used immunoSEQ multiplex PCR; TCRdb keeps in-frame clones, though not all of them. The sample contains 110,000 or so clones, less than 60% of which appear only once. Documented treatment: oral pan-JAK inhibitor, 5-10 mg twice daily. Alopecia areata patients gave lesional scalp punch biopsies and peripheral blood samples. The sample was CD4+ T cells sorted from blood, taken at week 24, from a patient treated with tofacitinib. The TCR comes from a human donor with alopecia areata.

The CDR3 coding sequence is TGTGCCTGGAGAAGCACAGGGGGCGGCTATGGCTACACCTTC. It translates to CAWRSTGGGYGYTF. J is TRBJ1-2 and V is TRBV30; 9 positions agree with TRBD1. The CDR3 loop spans 14 amino acids. Trimming took 3 bases from V and 4 from J; bases not matched to a gene: 6. Germline V CDR1 and CDR2: GTSNPN, SVGIG (reference sequence).